This T cell receptor beta chain originates from a study of blood T cells in healthy people across ages. Study-wide results and caveats: Roughly linear age-related decline in beta diversity appeared, significant by age about 40. Possibly confounding the expanded clonotype changes was the fact that donor CMV status was unknown. Higher diversity and more naive CD4+ cells were features of long-lived donors, compared to aged donors. Leaving the PBMCs unsorted stopped any conclusive comparison of naive versus antigen-experienced cells.

Germline V CDR1 and CDR2: SGHTA, FQGNSA. V lost 1 base to trimming and J lost 8 bases; unmatched junction nucleotides: 13. The CDR3 extends over 17 amino acids. On this clonotype: Its specificity is not known.

Sample-barcoded 5' priming and a J-beta primer mix drove a second PCR of about 6 to 11 cycles. TCRdb analysed the 5' RACE reads with MiXCR anew, one entry per CDR3 protein. The sample records about a million distinct CDR3 sequences, just over 50% being singletons. Sequences were obtained from blood. The TCR comes from a woman aged 55 to 70 in good health. V usage is TRBV7-2 and J usage is TRBJ2-1; 8 nucleotides agree with TRBD2. In DNA form, the CDR3 reads TGTGCCAGCAGCTTAGATTTAAGCGGGAGCAGCGGAGATGAGCAGTTCTTC. Protein sequence: CASSLDLSGSSGDEQFF.